What follows are 3 T cell receptor beta chains derived from one specimen sequenced in a study of blood T cell repertoires in COVID-19. Only in-frame clones appear in the TCRdb table, and some are missing; sequencing was by immunoSEQ multiplex PCR. This sample has under 250,000 clones, with 83% found just once. Specimen: peripheral blood. All receptors derive from a woman in her thirties or forties with active or convalescent COVID-19.

This chain joins TRBV3-1 (or the pseudogene TRBV3-2) and TRBJ2-2; 9 nucleotides match TRBD1. CDR1 LGHDT and CDR2 YNNKEL come from the germline V gene (reference sequence). This CDR3 has 15 residues. V gave up 5 bases and J gave up 4 bases; unmatched junction bases: 5. The CDR3 sequence: CASSSIQGATGELFF. DNA for the CDR3: TGTGCCAGCAGCTCGATACAGGGGGCCACCGGGGAGCTGTTTTTT.

The chain joins TRBV7-2 to TRBJ2-7; 13 bases line up with TRBD2. V lost 5 bases to trimming and J lost 2 bases; unmatched junction nucleotides: 3. The CDR3 consists of 15 residues. CDR1 and CDR2 from the germline V gene are SGHTA and FQGNSA. As DNA, the CDR3 is TGTGCCAGCAGCCCTACTAGCGGGGGGGCCTACGAGCAGTACTTC. As protein: CASSPTSGGAYEQYF.

The CDR3 nucleotides are TGTGCCAGCAGCCAAGGGGGCCCCTATGGCTACACCTTC. The encoded protein is CASSQGGPYGYTF. The rearrangement uses TRBV28 and TRBJ1-2; 7 nucleotides align to TRBD1. V dropped 6 bases and J dropped 4; count of bases not matched to a gene: 5. Germline CDR1 MDHEN, CDR2 SYDVKM. CDR3 length: 13 residues.